This T cell receptor (beta chain) came from a study of shared clonotypes between healthy human individuals (dated by TCRdb to about 2020). Describing the broader study: The cohort comprised two women and a few men aged 18 to 49 years. For each donor, CD4 naive and CD4 memory were each run on three plates, CD8 naive on two plates, and CD8 memory on one plate. The study deeply sequenced blood TCR repertoires of several healthy adults to estimate repertoire size and the extent of clonotype sharing between individuals. To increase sequencing depth and limit assay-specific biases, different laboratories used diverse techniques to prepare libraries and sequence TCR repertoires. Between about 0.8 and 9 billion PBMCs per donor were obtained by leukapheresis.

Study-wide findings and limitations: Because the study included a small number of donors, the genetic and exposure-history diversity represented was limited. Compared with non-shared clonotypes, clonotypes shared by all four sorted-subset donors had higher generation probabilities. Approximately 4.8% of naive CD4, approximately 3.7% of naive CD8, 2.3% of memory CD4, and 0.35% to 0.4% of memory CD8 clonotypes were shared across a handful of donors. Sampling was restricted to blood, and TCR repertoires in tissues likely differ from the TCR repertoires found in blood. Pairwise subsampling led to the expectation that sequencing depth would affect the degree of clonotype sharing among donors. Incomplete sequencing was indicated by rarefaction of sorted-subset datasets, despite the large sequencing depth. Larger estimated clonotype richness was generally found for naive subsets than for memory subsets.

CD8 naive samples were obtained by positive selection for CCR7 among CD45RO-negative cells, yielding a CD45RA+CCR7+ population from which TemRA cells were excluded. The donors were healthy, HIV-negative adults who had no recently reported acute infections or vaccinations. Every donor was a Caucasian adult living in Nashville, Tennessee, USA. Blood was obtained by leukapheresis, after which PBMCs were separated by Ficoll-Histopaque density gradient centrifugation and cryopreserved in liquid nitrogen vapor phase. Analytical flow cytometry was used to check the purity and quantity of each magnetically sorted T cell population. From each sorted fraction, genomic DNA was isolated and quantified by UV absorbance on a Nanodrop 2000c. For this clone: The antigen it binds to is not known. Base-call qualities are not available, and no considerably larger clone is one nucleotide away.

TCR CDR3 regions were amplified from genomic DNA by multiplex PCR using the deep immunoSEQ assay. Genomic DNA extracted from each cell subset was distributed evenly over all wells of several immunoSEQ 96-well plates, and each plate served as one replicate. For sorted subsets, 150 to 250 ng of genomic DNA, equivalent to 30,000 or so T cell genomes, went into each replicate PCR. The purified libraries were quantified using a Qubit 3.0 fluorometer, sized with a Bioanalyzer 2100, and then quantified again using the KAPA Library Quantification kit. Every immunoSEQ 96-well plate was sequenced on a dedicated single-read 150-cycle Illumina NextSeq 550 flow cell. The original pipeline was this. Because the immunoSEQ output held only junctional sequences and lacked quality scores, the filtering could not match the filtering applied to full-length reads. To assign V/J genes and CDR3, sequences were annotated using PyIR, a Python wrapper for IgBLAST v1.9, with IMGT germline references. Reads were removed for weak V/J assignments (E-value above 1e-6), missing CDR3, stop codons, out-of-frame junctions, or ambiguous translated residues. V3J clonotypes were defined by identical inferred V gene, J gene, and CDR3 amino acid sequence. Percentage overlap between repertoires was computed as shared unique clonotypes divided by the size of the smaller repertoire. RTK rarefaction, the Chao1 estimator, and Recon v2.1 estimates of unobserved clonotypes were used to assess repertoire richness. Generation probabilities were computed with OLGA for all TCRbeta clonotypes obtained by the gDNA method from several donors. TCRdb retrieved this table from immuneACCESS and kept in-frame rearrangements only. Not all clones are present; in checked studies, unresolved V genes account for under half, and no reason is known for the remainder. That table is the source of V, J and clone size, and D and trimming were worked out from the DNA. This sample has hundreds of thousands of clones in its table, and 92% of those were observed once. The biggest ten clones account for approximately 25% of the sample.

The source material was naive CD8+ T cells sorted from blood. In light of the paper, this sample's cell subset or site label describes: CD45RA+CCR7+. This TCR came from a man under 40 in good health.

The CDR3 corresponds to CASSLAQQGSQDEQYF. The DNA sequence follows: TGTGCCAGCAGCTTAGCGCAGCAGGGGTCTCAGGACGAGCAGTACTTC. The rearranged segments are TRBV7-2 and TRBJ2-7; matching of 6 bases hints at TRBD1 as the D gene. CDR1 SGHTA and CDR2 FQGNSA were looked up in the germline V gene. V sheds 0 bases and J sheds 5 bases, leaving 17 bases between their ends. The cysteine opens and the phenylalanine closes a CDR3 of 16 amino acids. Just CDR3 DNA is preserved here, 48 bases in frame from base 1.